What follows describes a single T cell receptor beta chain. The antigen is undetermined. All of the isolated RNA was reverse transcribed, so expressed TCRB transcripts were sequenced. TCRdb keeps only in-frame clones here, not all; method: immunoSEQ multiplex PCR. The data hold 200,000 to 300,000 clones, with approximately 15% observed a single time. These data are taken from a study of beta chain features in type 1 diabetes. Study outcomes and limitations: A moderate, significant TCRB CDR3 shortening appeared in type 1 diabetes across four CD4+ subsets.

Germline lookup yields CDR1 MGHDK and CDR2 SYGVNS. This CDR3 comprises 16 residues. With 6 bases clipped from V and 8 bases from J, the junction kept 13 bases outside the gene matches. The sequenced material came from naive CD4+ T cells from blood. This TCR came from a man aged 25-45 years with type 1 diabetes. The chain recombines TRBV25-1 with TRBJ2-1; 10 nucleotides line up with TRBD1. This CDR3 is CASSASGGTGVHEQFF. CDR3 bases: TGTGCCAGCAGCGCCAGTGGCGGGACAGGGGTACATGAGCAGTTCTTC.